The 30 T cell receptor beta chains reported below all come from one sample, sequenced in a study of T cell responses to AZD1222 COVID-19 vaccine. Assay: immunoSEQ multiplex PCR; the TCRdb copy retains only in-frame clones and omits some. The sample yields 200,000 or so clones, about 93% seen once. Material: peripheral blood, obtained on day 0 of MenACWY control vaccination. The source is an adult in good health.

The rearrangement joins TRBV9 to TRBJ1-6; the D is unclear. Germline assignment: CDR1 SGDLS and CDR2 YYNGEE. The CDR3 totals 14 residues. V was trimmed by 4 bases and J by 8 bases, leaving 13 bases between them. This CDR3 is CASSPRPTDSPLHF. CDR3 nucleotides: TGTGCCAGCAGCCCCCGCCCGACCGATTCACCCCTCCACTTT.

This rearrangement joins TRBV5-1 to TRBJ1-4; 10 nucleotides agree with TRBD1. J gave up 6 bases and V 5 bases, and 4 bases lay outside the gene matches. The CDR3 runs to 14 residues. Per the germline V gene, CDR1 is SGHRS and CDR2 is YFSETQ. CDR3 residues: CASRAGTGDEKLFF. CDR3 in DNA: TGCGCCAGCAGAGCCGGGACAGGGGATGAAAAACTGTTTTTT.

This rearrangement joins TRBV9 to TRBJ2-3, with 8 bases fitting TRBD1. J lost 5 bases, V lost 0 bases, and 11 bases had no gene match. This CDR3 contains 17 residues. From germline, CDR1 is SGDLS and CDR2 YYNGEE. In DNA form, the CDR3 reads TGTGCCAGCAGCGTAGCTGGGGACAGGTGGCGGGTAGATACGCAGTATTTT. This gives the protein CASSVAGDRWRVDTQYF.

The genes are TRBV30 and TRBJ2-7; D gene unclear. This CDR3 comprises 13 residues. The germline V and J ends were trimmed by 0 bases and 3 bases, with 9 bases remaining between them. Per germline, CDR1 GTSNPN and CDR2 SVGIG (reference sequence). DNA for the CDR3: TGTGCCTGGAGTGTTGTAGTTCTCTACGAGCAGTACTTC. Translating it yields CAWSVVVLYEQYF.

This clone is a singleton in its sample. V and J are TRBV19 and TRBJ1-1, with a possible D match to TRBD1 (6 bases). There are 13 residues in the CDR3. V was shortened by 5 bases and J by 5 bases, with 12 bases between the two germline ends. Per the germline V gene, CDR1 is LNHDA and CDR2 is SQIVND (reference sequence). In DNA, the CDR3 is TGTGCCAGTAGTCGATCGAGGGGGACTGAAGCTTTCTTT. Protein: CASSRSRGTEAFF.

The V gene is TRBV6-1, the J gene TRBJ1-1, with D maybe TRBD1 (5 bases). This CDR3 has 13 residues. Trimming stripped 0 bases from V and 11 bases from J, with 13 bases between. Per germline, CDR1 MNHNS and CDR2 SASEGT. The chain's CDR3 is CASSEAEGLTAFF. CDR3 nucleotide sequence: TGTGCCAGCAGTGAAGCGGAGGGGCTGACGGCTTTCTTT.

This clone was recorded a few times. The chain is built from TRBV18 and TRBJ1-1; 7 bases line up with TRBD1. The germline V gene has CDR1 KGHSH and CDR2 LQKENI. After removal of 3 bases from V and 5 bases from J, the junction contained 15 bases not matched to a gene. The CDR3 is made up of 17 amino acids. The CDR3 DNA reads as TGTGCCAGCTCACCTTTACACTCCGCGACAGGGAAGACTGAAGCTTTCTTT. It codes for CASSPLHSATGKTEAFF.

Only a few counts were recorded for this clone. The chain is built from TRBV6-2 or TRBV6-3 and TRBJ1-2; D might be TRBD1 (6 bases). Trimming removed 4 bases from V and 7 bases from J, with 16 bases in between. CDR3 length equals 14 residues. Germline CDR1 MNHEY, CDR2 SVGEGT. CDR3 residues: CASSLPGGSGGYTF. The CDR3 nucleotides read TGTGCCAGCAGTTTACCCGGGGGCTCAGGTGGCTACACCTTC.

V and J are TRBV3-1 (or the pseudogene TRBV3-2) and TRBJ2-1; a possible D gene is TRBD2 (5 bases). The CDR3 is made up of 15 amino acids. The germline V and J ends were trimmed by 4 bases and 4 bases, with 14 bases remaining between them. Germline CDR1 reads LGHDT; CDR2 reads YNNKEL (reference sequence). Here the CDR3 reads CASSLWTPGYNEQFF. In nucleotides, the CDR3 is TGTGCCAGCAGCCTATGGACTCCCGGTTACAATGAGCAGTTCTTC.

This clone was seen once. The rearrangement links TRBV18 to TRBJ2-5; D is unclear. The V gene lost 4 bases and the J gene lost 3 bases, with 6 bases spanning the gap. Germline loops: CDR1 KGHSH, CDR2 LQKENI. This CDR3 has 12 residues. The CDR3 DNA reads TGTGCCAGCTCACTTAGTAAAGAGACCCAGTACTTC. This gives the protein CASSLSKETQYF.

J is TRBJ2-7 and V is TRBV6-6, with D possibly being TRBD1 (6 bases). Deletions cut 2 bases from V and 2 bases from J, with 7 bases between. Per the germline V gene, CDR1 is MNHNY and CDR2 is SVGAGI (reference sequence). CDR3 length: 13 amino acids. The CDR3 sequence is CASSYGQTYEQYF. In DNA form, the CDR3 reads TGTGCCAGCAGTTACGGACAGACCTACGAGCAGTACTTC.

The chain joins TRBV19 to TRBJ2-1; TRBD2 might be the D (5 bases). The CDR3 extends over 15 amino acids. V was shortened by 6 bases and J by 0 bases, with 12 bases between the two germline ends. The germline CDR1 and CDR2 sequences are LNHDA and SQIVND (reference sequence). CDR3 sequence reads: CASRPSGSSYNEQFF. CDR3 nucleotide sequence: TGTGCCAGTAGGCCCTCGGGGAGCTCCTACAATGAGCAGTTCTTC.

This sequence joins TRBV30 and TRBJ1-1, with 8 bases matching TRBD1. Germline CDR1 and CDR2: GTSNPN and SVGIG (reference sequence). Losses at the gene ends were 3 bases for V and 10 bases for J; bases not matched to a gene: 16. The CDR3 extends over 15 amino acids. The CDR3 DNA sequence: TGTGCCTGGAGACCGGGGGGGACAGGTCGGCTGGGAGCTTTCTTT. Translated: CAWRPGGTGRLGAFF.

V is TRBV28 and J is TRBJ1-3; D ambiguous. The CDR3 extends over 14 amino acids. CDR1 and CDR2 from the germline V gene are MDHEN and SYDVKM. The V gene lost 7 bases and the J gene lost 16 bases, with 26 bases spanning the gap. CDR3 bases: TGTGCCAGCACCGAGGTGGAGGCAAGCCCCCATCGGTATTTT. Encoded protein: CASTEVEASPHRYF. The whole variable domain, filled in from reference TRBV28 and TRBJ1-3, reads DVKVTQSSRYLVKRTGEKVFLECVQDMDHENMFWYRQDPGLGLRLIYFSYDVKMKEKGDIPEGYSVSREKKERFSLILESASTNQTSMYLCASTEVEASPHRYFGEGSWLTVV.

The V gene is TRBV7-9, the J gene TRBJ1-5; the D is unclear. The V gene lost 5 bases and the J gene lost 6 bases, with 29 bases spanning the gap. This CDR3 is built from 19 residues. Germline assignment: CDR1 SEHNR and CDR2 FQNEAQ (reference sequence). CDR3 protein: CASSPEAWYETRFSQPQHF. Written as DNA, the CDR3 is TGTGCCAGCAGCCCCGAGGCTTGGTATGAAACCCGCTTTAGTCAGCCCCAGCATTTT.

The V gene is TRBV9, the J gene TRBJ2-1; the match to TRBD2 covers 12 bases. CDR3 length: 15 amino acids. CDR1 and CDR2 (germline): SGDLS, YYNGEE. Trimming removed 3 bases from V and 4 bases from J; junction bases left unmatched: 2. The CDR3 coding sequence is TGTGCCAGCAGCGCCCTAGCGGGGGGGTACAATGAGCAGTTCTTC. Protein: CASSALAGGYNEQFF.

The rearrangement uses TRBV12-3 or TRBV12-4 and TRBJ1-2; D remains ambiguous. The CDR3 is 12 amino acids. Trimming removed 5 bases from V and 4 bases from J, with 8 bases in between. The CDR3 is CASSHRTYGYTF. The DNA for the CDR3 is TGTGCCAGCAGTCACCGAACCTATGGCTACACCTTC.

The chain carries TRBV5-1 and TRBJ1-2, with a weak D call TRBD1 (5 bases). The CDR3 length is 15 residues. Germline CDR1 is SGHRS and CDR2 is YFSETQ. The V gene lost 0 bases and the J gene lost 6 bases, with 15 bases spanning the gap. Here the CDR3 reads CASSLDGGTTDGYTF. The CDR3 DNA reads as TGCGCCAGCAGCTTGGATGGAGGGACTACTGATGGCTACACCTTC.

V usage is TRBV18 and J usage is TRBJ2-7, with 10 bases matching TRBD1. V lost 4 bases to trimming and J lost 2 bases; unmatched junction nucleotides: 2. The germline CDR1 and CDR2 sequences are KGHSH and LQKENI. This CDR3 contains 14 residues. The CDR3 sequence is CASSQGQGPYEQYF. The CDR3 DNA reads as TGTGCCAGCTCACAGGGACAGGGGCCCTACGAGCAGTACTTC.

The table lists this clone with a count of one. The CDR3 here is CASSARLLAGGPNTGELFF. The CDR3 DNA follows: TGTGCCAGCAGCGCCCGACTGCTAGCGGGGGGCCCTAACACCGGGGAGCTGTTTTTT. The V gene is TRBV11-2, the J gene TRBJ2-2, with 11 bases that match TRBD2. The length of the CDR3 is 19 residues. V dropped 5 bases and J dropped 2; count of bases not matched to a gene: 13. CDR1 is SGHAT and CDR2 is FQNNGV in the germline V gene.

This chain uses TRBV27 with TRBJ2-7; D not resolved. The germline gives CDR1 MNHEY, CDR2 SMNVEV (reference sequence). The length of the CDR3 is 13 residues. V lost 2 bases and J lost 0, with 5 bases in between. CDR3 loop: CASSLLPSYEQYF. The CDR3 DNA reads as TGTGCCAGCAGTTTACTCCCCTCCTACGAGCAGTACTTC.

The rearrangement links TRBV4-2 to TRBJ1-3; TRBD1 aligns across 9 bases. CDR3 length equals 15 residues. With V trimmed by 4 bases and J by 3 bases, 4 bases remained unmatched. Germline CDR1 is LGHNA and CDR2 is YNFKEQ. DNA of the CDR3: TGTGCCAGCAGCCGAGAGGACAGGGGTGGAAACACCATATATTTT. Translated, it gives CASSREDRGGNTIYF.

The rearrangement joins TRBV18 to TRBJ1-2; TRBD1 matches at 9 bases. The CDR3 length is 15 residues. J was trimmed by 7 bases and V by 0 bases; bases with no gene match: 6. Germline loops: CDR1 KGHSH, CDR2 LQKENI. CDR3 sequence (DNA): TGTGCCAGCTCACCACCTGGACAGGGGTCTGGTGGCTACACCTTC. Protein: CASSPPGQGSGGYTF.

The genes are TRBV2 and TRBJ1-5; 11 nucleotides match TRBD1. V lost 5 bases and J lost 3; bases outside the gene matches: 3. There are 15 residues in the CDR3. Germline loops: CDR1 SNHLY, CDR2 FYNNEI. This CDR3 reads CASSWTGGLNQPQHF. In DNA, the CDR3 is TGTGCCAGCAGTTGGACAGGGGGCCTCAATCAGCCCCAGCATTTT. Together with reference TRBV2 and TRBJ1-5, the CDR3 gives the full variable domain: EPEVTQTPSHQVTQMGQEVILRCVPISNHLYFYWYRQILGQKVEFLVSFYNNEISEKSEIFDDQFSVERPDGSNFTLKIRSTKLEDSAMYFCASSWTGGLNQPQHFGDGTRLSIL.

The CDR3 protein is CASSEAGGRARTRDTQYF. The DNA of the CDR3 is TGTGCCAGCAGTGAAGCGGGTGGTAGGGCTAGAACAAGAGATACCCAGTACTTC. The chain joins TRBV6-1 to TRBJ2-5; D gene uncertain. V gave up 0 bases and J gave up 8 bases, with 25 bases separating them. This CDR3 is built from 18 residues. CDR1 MNHNS and CDR2 SASEGT come from the germline V gene.

The chain uses TRBV7-9 and TRBJ2-4, with D possibly being TRBD1 or TRBD2 (5 bases each). This CDR3 has 17 amino acids. V lost 5 bases and J 0 bases, leaving 17 bases between the germline ends. Germline CDR1 SEHNR, CDR2 FQNEAQ (reference sequence). The CDR3 DNA is TGTGCCAGCAGCCCGCGACAGCCCCGGGGAGCCAAAAACATTCAGTACTTC. This translates into CASSPRQPRGAKNIQYF.

The chain is built from TRBV5-4 and TRBJ1-2; unclear D gene. The CDR3 loop spans 14 amino acids. CDR1 and CDR2 (germline): SGHNT, YYREEE (reference sequence). V lost 0 bases to trimming and J lost 6 bases, with 12 bases between them. CDR3 amino acids: CASSLVGNSHGYTF. Written as DNA, the CDR3 is TGTGCCAGCAGCTTGGTGGGGAATTCGCATGGCTACACCTTC. Full variable domain (rest looked up from reference TRBV5-4 and TRBJ1-2): ETGVTQSPTHLIKTRGQQVTLRCSSQSGHNTVSWYQQALGQGPQFIFQYYREEENGRGNFPPRFSGLQFPNYSSELNVNALELDDSALYLCASSLVGNSHGYTFGSGTRLTVV.

About this clone: One end of the junction is discordant with germline, which a read error may explain. The rearrangement uses TRBV7-7 and TRBJ2-3; D remains unclear. Germline-derived CDR1 and CDR2 are SSHAT and FNYEAQ (reference sequence). The CDR3 spans 13 residues. In DNA form, the CDR3 reads TGTGCTAGCAGCTCGCACCGAACTGCTACGCAGTATTTT. Translating it yields CASSSHRTATQYF.

This chain uses TRBV7-9 with TRBJ1-1; D is undetermined. The CDR3 covers 11 residues. CDR1 and CDR2 from the germline V gene are SEHNR and FQNEAQ (reference sequence). The ends were cut back, 2 bases at V and 7 bases at J, with 5 bases in the middle. CDR3 DNA sequence: TGTGCCAGCAGCTTAACAGTTGAAGCTTTCTTT. Its protein product is CASSLTVEAFF.

The chain joins TRBV30 to TRBJ1-5; D gene ambiguous. The CDR3 runs to 13 residues. Germline CDR1 reads GTSNPN; CDR2 reads SVGIG (reference sequence). The V end was cut by 1 base, the J end by 2 bases, with 6 bases between. Here the CDR3 DNA reads TGTGCCTGGAGTGGGAGAGGCAATCAGCCCCAGCATTTT. Its protein product is CAWSGRGNQPQHF.